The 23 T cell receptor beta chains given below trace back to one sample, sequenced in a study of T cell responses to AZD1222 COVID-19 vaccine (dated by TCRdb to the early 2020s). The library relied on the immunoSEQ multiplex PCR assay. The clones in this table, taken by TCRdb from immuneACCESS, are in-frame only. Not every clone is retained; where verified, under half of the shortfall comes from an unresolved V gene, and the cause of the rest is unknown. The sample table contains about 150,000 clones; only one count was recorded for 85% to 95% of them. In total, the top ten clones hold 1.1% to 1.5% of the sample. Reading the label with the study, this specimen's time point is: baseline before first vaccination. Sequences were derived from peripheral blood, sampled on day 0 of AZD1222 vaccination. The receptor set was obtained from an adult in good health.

The CDR3 sequence is CASSLDRPHSTSPLHF. The CDR3 DNA reads as TGTGCCAGCAGCTTAGACCGTCCCCACAGTACTTCACCCCTCCACTTT. The gene calls are TRBV7-9 and TRBJ1-6; unclear D gene. Trimming removed 1 base from V and 9 bases from J, with 16 bases in between. The germline V gene has CDR1 SEHNR and CDR2 FQNEAQ (reference sequence). CDR3 size: 16 residues.

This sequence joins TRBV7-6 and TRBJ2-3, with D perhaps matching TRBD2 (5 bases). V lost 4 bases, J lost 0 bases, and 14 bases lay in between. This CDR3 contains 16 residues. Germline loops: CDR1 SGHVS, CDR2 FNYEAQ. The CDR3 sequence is CASSYPPRDSTDTQYF. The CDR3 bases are TGTGCCAGCAGCTATCCCCCCCGGGATAGCACAGATACGCAGTATTTT.

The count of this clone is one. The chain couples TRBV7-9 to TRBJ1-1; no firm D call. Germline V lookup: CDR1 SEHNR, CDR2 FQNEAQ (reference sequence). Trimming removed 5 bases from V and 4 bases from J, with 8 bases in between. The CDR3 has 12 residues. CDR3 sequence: CASSLRSTEAFF. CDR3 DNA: TGTGCCAGCAGCCTAAGGAGCACTGAAGCTTTCTTT.

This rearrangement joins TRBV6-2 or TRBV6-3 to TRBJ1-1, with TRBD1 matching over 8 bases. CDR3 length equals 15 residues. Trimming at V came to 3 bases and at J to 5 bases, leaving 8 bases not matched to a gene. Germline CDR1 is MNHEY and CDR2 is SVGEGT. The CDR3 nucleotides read TGTGCCAGCAGTTATGTTTCAGGGGGCGGAACTGAAGCTTTCTTT. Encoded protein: CASSYVSGGGTEAFF.

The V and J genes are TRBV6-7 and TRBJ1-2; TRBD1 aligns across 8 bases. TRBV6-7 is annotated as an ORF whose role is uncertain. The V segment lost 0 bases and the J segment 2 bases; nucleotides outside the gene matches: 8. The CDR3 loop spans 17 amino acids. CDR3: CASSYSSPWDRNYGYTF. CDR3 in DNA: TGTGCCAGCAGTTACTCGAGTCCCTGGGACAGGAACTATGGCTACACCTTC.

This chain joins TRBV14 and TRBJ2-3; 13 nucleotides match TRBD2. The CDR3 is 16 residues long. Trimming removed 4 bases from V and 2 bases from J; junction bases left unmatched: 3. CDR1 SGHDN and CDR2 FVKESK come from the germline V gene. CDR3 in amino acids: CASSLGLAGNTDTQYF. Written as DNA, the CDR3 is TGTGCCAGCAGCCTGGGACTAGCGGGAAACACAGATACGCAGTATTTT.

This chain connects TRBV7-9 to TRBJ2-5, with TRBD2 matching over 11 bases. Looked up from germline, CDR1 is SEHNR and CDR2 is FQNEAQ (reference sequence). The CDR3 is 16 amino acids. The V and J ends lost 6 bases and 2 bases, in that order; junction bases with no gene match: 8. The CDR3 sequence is CASRPRTSGRQETQYF. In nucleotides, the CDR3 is TGTGCCAGCAGACCTAGGACTAGCGGGCGACAAGAGACCCAGTACTTC. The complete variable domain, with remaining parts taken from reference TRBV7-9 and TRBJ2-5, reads DTGVSQNPRHKITKRGQNVTFRCDPISEHNRLYWYRQTLGQGPEFLTYFQNEAQLEKSRLLSDRFSAERPKGSFSTLEIQRTEQGDSAMYLCASRPRTSGRQETQYFGPGTRLLVL.

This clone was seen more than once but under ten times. The CDR3 protein is CASSSGVSPRLEETQYF. Here the CDR3 DNA reads TGTGCCAGCAGCTCGGGAGTCAGCCCGAGATTAGAAGAGACCCAGTACTTC. V gene TRBV5-4 combines with J gene TRBJ2-5, with a possible D match to TRBD2 (6 bases). This CDR3 has 17 residues. With 3 bases removed from V and 3 bases from J, the gap between germline ends came to 21 bases. Germline V gives CDR1 SGHNT, CDR2 YYREEE (reference sequence).

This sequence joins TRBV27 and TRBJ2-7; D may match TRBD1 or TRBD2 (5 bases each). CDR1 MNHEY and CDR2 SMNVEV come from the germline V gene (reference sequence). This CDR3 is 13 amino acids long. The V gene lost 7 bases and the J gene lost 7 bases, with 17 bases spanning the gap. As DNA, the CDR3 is TGTGCCAGCACCCCGGGGACCTGGGGTGAGCAGTACTTC. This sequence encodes CASTPGTWGEQYF.

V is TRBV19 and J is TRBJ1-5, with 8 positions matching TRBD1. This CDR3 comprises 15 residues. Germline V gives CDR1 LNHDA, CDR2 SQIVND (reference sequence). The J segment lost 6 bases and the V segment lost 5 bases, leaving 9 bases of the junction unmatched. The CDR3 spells CASSPGTGLSQPQHF. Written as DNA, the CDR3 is TGTGCCAGTAGTCCAGGGACAGGTTTGAGTCAGCCCCAGCATTTT. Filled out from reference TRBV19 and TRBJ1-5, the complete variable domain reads DGGITQSPKYLFRKEGQNVTLSCEQNLNHDAMYWYRQDPGQGLRLIYYSQIVNDFQKGDIAEGYSVSREKKESFPLTVTSAQKNPTAFYLCASSPGTGLSQPQHFGDGTRLSIL.

Here the CDR3 reads CASSPAIAGWDEQYF. DNA for the CDR3: TGTGCCAGCAGCCCGGCGATAGCGGGTTGGGACGAGCAGTACTTC. This sequence joins TRBV7-2 and TRBJ2-7, with 7 bases lining up with TRBD2. The germline gives CDR1 SGHTA, CDR2 FQGNSA. The CDR3 is 15 amino acids. V gave up 5 bases and J gave up 5 bases; unmatched junction bases: 12. Full variable domain (outside the CDR3, taken from reference TRBV7-2 and TRBJ2-7): GAGVSQSPSNKVTEKGKDVELRCDPISGHTALYWYRQSLGQGLEFLIYFQGNSAPDKSGLPSDRFSAERTGGSVSTLTIQRTQQEDSAVYLCASSPAIAGWDEQYFGPGTRLTVT.

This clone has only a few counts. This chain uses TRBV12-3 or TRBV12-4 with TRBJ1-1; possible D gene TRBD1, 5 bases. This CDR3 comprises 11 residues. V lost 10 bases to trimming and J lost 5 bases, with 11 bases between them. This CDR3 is CATTEGTEAFF. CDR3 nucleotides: TGTGCCACTACCGAGGGGACTGAAGCTTTCTTT.

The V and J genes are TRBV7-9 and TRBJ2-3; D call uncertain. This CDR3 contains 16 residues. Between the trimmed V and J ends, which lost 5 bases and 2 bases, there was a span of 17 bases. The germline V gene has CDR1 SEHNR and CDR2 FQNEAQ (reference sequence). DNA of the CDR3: TGTGCCAGCAGCCTTAGTGGGGTTCGGCCCACAGATACGCAGTATTTT. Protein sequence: CASSLSGVRPTDTQYF. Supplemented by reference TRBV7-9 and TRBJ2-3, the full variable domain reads DTGVSQNPRHKITKRGQNVTFRCDPISEHNRLYWYRQTLGQGPEFLTYFQNEAQLEKSRLLSDRFSAERPKGSFSTLEIQRTEQGDSAMYLCASSLSGVRPTDTQYFGPGTRLTVL.

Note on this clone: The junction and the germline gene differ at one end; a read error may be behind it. CDR3 coding DNA: TGTGCCAGCCTTGAAGTGGGCGGTTACGGGCAGTACTTC. This encodes CASLEVGGYGQYF. The V gene is TRBV2, the J gene TRBJ2-7, with D unclear. Germline V gives CDR1 SNHLY, CDR2 FYNNEI. This CDR3 spans 13 amino acids. Variable domain in full (rest from reference TRBV2 and TRBJ2-7): EPEVTQTPSHQVTQMGQEVILRCVPISNHLYFYWYRQILGQKVEFLVSFYNNEISEKSEIFDDQFSVERPDGSNFTLKIRSTKLEDSAMYFCASLEVGGYGQYFGPGTRLTVT.

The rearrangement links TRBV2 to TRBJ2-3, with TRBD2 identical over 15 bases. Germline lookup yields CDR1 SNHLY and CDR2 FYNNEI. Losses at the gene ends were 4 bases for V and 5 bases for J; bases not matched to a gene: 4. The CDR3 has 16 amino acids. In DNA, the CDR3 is TGTGCCAGCAGTGCTAGGACTAGCGGGGGGGGAGATACGCAGTATTTT. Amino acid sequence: CASSARTSGGGDTQYF.

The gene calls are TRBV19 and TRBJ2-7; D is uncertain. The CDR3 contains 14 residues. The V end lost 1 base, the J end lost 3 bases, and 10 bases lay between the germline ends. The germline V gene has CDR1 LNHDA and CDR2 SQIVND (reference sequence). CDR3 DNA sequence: TGTGCCAGTAGTATAGCAACGACAAACTACGAGCAGTACTTC. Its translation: CASSIATTNYEQYF. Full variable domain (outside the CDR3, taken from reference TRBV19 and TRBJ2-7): DGGITQSPKYLFRKEGQNVTLSCEQNLNHDAMYWYRQDPGQGLRLIYYSQIVNDFQKGDIAEGYSVSREKKESFPLTVTSAQKNPTAFYLCASSIATTNYEQYFGPGTRLTVT.

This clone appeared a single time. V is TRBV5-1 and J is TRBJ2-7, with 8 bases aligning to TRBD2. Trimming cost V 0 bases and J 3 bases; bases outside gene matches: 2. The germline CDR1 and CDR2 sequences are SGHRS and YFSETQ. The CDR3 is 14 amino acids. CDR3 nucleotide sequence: TGCGCCAGCAGCTTGGGGACTAGCAACTACGAGCAGTACTTC. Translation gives CASSLGTSNYEQYF. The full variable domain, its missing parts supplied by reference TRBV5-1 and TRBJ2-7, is KAGVTQTPRYLIKTRGQQVTLSCSPISGHRSVSWYQQTPGQGLQFLFEYFSETQRNKGNFPGRFSGRQFSNSRSEMNVSTLELGDSALYLCASSLGTSNYEQYFGPGTRLTVT.

CDR3 loop: CASSRRHDYGYTF. CDR3 nucleotide sequence: TGTGCCAGCAGCCGGAGACATGACTATGGCTACACCTTC. V is TRBV5-4 and J is TRBJ1-2; D is unresolved. Trimming left V 4 bases short and J 3 bases short, with 10 bases between. The CDR3 loop spans 13 amino acids. CDR1 SGHNT and CDR2 YYREEE come from the germline V gene (reference sequence).

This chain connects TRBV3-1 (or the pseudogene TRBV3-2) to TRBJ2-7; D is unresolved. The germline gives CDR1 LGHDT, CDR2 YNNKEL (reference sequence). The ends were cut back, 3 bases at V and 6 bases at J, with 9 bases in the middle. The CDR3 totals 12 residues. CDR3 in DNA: TGTGCCAGCAGCCAGTCCGAAGGCGAGCAGTACTTC. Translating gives CASSQSEGEQYF.

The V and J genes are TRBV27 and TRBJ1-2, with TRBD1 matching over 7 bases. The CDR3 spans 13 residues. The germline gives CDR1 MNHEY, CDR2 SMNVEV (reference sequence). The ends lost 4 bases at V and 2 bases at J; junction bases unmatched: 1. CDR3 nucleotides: TGTGCCAGCAGTTCACAGGGGAACTATGGCTACACCTTC. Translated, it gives CASSSQGNYGYTF.

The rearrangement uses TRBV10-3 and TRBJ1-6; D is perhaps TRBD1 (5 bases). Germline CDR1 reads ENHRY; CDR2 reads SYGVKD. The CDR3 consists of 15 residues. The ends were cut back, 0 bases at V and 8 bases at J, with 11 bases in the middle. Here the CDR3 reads CAISESSPGHSPLHF. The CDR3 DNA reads TGTGCCATCAGTGAGTCCTCTCCGGGACATTCACCCCTCCACTTT.

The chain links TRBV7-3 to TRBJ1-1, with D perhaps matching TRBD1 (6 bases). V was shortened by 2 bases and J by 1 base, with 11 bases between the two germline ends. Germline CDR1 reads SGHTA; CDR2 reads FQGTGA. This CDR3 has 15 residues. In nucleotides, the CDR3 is TGTGCCAGCAGCTTATTGGGGGGCGAGAACACTGAAGCTTTCTTT. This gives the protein CASSLLGGENTEAFF.

In nucleotides, the CDR3 is TGTGCCAGCAGTTTACTTAGGACAGGAGCCCTCCACTTT. Translation gives CASSLLRTGALHF. V and J are TRBV27 and TRBJ1-6; the match to TRBD1 covers 7 bases. The CDR3 is 13 amino acids. The germline V gene has CDR1 MNHEY and CDR2 SMNVEV (reference sequence). V lost 2 bases, J lost 14 bases, and 6 bases stayed unmatched.